This T cell receptor (beta chain) was captured in a study of T cells after yellow fever vaccination. Study conclusions and caveats: Reappearance after the booster was seen for most primary-vaccination clones, at more than 95% CD4 and about 90% CD8. Within FACS-sorted repertoires, abundant clonotypes contaminating from the bulk population could be present.

MiXCR, applied by TCRdb to the 5' RACE reads, yields one record per CDR3 protein. The sample contains about 170,000 distinct CDR3 sequences, approximately 10% of which appear only once. This clonotype was detected many times. Its antigen is not known. The sample here was CD8+ T cells sorted from PBMCs, taken 15 days after the yellow fever booster vaccination. This receptor was identified in a man aged 18 to 29 who received the YFV17D yellow fever vaccine.

CDR3 bases: TGTGCCAGCAGCTTCTCGGGGGCTAGCACAGATACGCAGTATTTT. Translated, it gives CASSFSGASTDTQYF. The J gene is TRBJ2-3, the V gene TRBV11-1, with D perhaps TRBD1 or TRBD2 (6 bases each). V lost 3 bases to trimming and J lost 0 bases, with 10 bases between them. CDR1 and CDR2 (germline): SGHAT, FQDESV (reference sequence). The CDR3 spans 15 residues.